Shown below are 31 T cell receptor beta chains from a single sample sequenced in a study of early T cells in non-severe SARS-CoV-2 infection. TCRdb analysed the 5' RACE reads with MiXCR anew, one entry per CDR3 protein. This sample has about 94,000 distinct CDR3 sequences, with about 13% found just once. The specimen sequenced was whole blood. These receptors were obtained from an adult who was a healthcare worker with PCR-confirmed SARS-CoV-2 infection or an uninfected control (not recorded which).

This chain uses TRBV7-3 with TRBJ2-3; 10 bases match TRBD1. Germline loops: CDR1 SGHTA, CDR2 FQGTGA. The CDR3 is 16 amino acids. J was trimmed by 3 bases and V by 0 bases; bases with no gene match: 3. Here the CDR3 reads CASSLTRDRGTDTQYF. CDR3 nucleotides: TGTGCCAGCAGCTTAACCCGGGACAGGGGAACAGATACGCAGTATTTT.

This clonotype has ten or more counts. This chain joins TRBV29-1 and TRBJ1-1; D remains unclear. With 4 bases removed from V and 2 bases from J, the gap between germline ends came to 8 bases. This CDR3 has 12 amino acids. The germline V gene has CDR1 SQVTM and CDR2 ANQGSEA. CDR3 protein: CSVGQINTEAFF. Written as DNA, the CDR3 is TGCAGCGTTGGTCAGATAAACACTGAAGCTTTCTTT.

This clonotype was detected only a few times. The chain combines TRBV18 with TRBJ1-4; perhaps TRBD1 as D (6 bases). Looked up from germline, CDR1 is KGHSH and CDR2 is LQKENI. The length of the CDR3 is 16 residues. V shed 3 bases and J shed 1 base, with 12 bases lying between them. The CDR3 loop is CASSPTKQGTNEKLFF. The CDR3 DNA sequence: TGTGCCAGCTCACCGACCAAACAGGGAACTAATGAAAAACTGTTTTTT.

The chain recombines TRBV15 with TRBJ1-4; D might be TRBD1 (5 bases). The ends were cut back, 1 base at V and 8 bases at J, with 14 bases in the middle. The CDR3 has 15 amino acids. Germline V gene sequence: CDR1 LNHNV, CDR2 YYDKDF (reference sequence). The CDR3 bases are TGTGCCACCAGCAGAGCACCAGGGCACAGGGAAAAACTGTTTTTT. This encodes CATSRAPGHREKLFF. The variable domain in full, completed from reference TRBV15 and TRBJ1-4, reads DAMVIQNPRYQVTQFGKPVTLSCSQTLNHNVMYWYQQKSSQAPKLLFHYYDKDFNNEADTPDNFQSRRPNTSFCFLDIRSPGLGDTAMYLCATSRAPGHREKLFFGSGTQLSVL.

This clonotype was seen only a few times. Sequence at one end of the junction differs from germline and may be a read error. CDR3 bases: TGTGCCGGCAGCTGGGCCGCCTCTGGGGCCAACGTCCTGACTTTC. This codes for CAGSWAASGANVLTF. The J gene is TRBJ2-6, the V gene TRBV7-2, with D uncertain. The germline V gene has CDR1 SGHTA and CDR2 FQGNSA. The CDR3 spans 15 residues.

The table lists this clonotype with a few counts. This CDR3 is CASSPTNTGELFF. DNA for the CDR3: TGTGCCAGCAGTCCCACGAACACCGGGGAGCTGTTTTTT. The V and J genes are TRBV25-1 and TRBJ2-2; D not resolved. The CDR3 consists of 13 residues. In germline, CDR1 is MGHDK, CDR2 SYGVNS. V lost 5 bases and J 0 bases, leaving 4 bases between the germline ends. Drawing the rest from reference TRBV25-1 and TRBJ2-2, the complete variable domain is EADIYQTPRYLVIGTGKKITLECSQTMGHDKMYWYQQDPGMELHLIHYSYGVNSTEKGDLSSESTVSRIRTEHFPLTLESARPSHTSQYLCASSPTNTGELFFGEGSRLTVL.

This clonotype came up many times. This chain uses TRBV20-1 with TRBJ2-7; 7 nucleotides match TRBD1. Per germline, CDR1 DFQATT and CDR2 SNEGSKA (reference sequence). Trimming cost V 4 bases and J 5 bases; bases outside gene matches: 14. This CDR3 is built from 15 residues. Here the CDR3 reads CSAKVSRTGEDEQYF. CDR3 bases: TGCAGTGCTAAGGTGTCGAGGACAGGAGAGGACGAGCAGTACTTC.

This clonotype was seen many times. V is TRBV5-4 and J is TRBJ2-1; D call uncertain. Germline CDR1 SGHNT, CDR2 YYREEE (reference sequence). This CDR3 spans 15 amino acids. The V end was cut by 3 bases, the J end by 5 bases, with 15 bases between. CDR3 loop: CASSWKGLRDNEQFF. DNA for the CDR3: TGTGCCAGCAGCTGGAAAGGCCTCCGTGACAATGAGCAGTTCTTC.

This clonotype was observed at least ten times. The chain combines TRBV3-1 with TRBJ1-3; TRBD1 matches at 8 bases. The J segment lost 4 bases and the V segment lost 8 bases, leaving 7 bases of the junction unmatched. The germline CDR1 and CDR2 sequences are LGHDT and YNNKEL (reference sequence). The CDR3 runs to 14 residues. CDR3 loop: CASPDRARGNTIYF. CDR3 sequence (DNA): TGTGCCAGCCCGGACAGGGCGAGAGGAAACACCATATATTTT.

The CDR3 is CATSLAKNIQYF. CDR3 DNA: TGTGCCACCAGCCTGGCCAAAAACATTCAGTACTTC. The rearrangement links TRBV6-6 to TRBJ2-4; no firm D call. The CDR3 has 12 amino acids. Trimming stripped 10 bases from V and 1 base from J, with 8 bases between. Per germline, CDR1 MNHNY and CDR2 SVGAGI (reference sequence).

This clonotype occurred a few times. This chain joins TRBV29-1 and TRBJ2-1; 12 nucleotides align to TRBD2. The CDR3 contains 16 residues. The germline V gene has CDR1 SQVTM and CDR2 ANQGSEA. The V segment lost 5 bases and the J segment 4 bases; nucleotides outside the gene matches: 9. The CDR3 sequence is CSVLRTSGDYYNEQFF. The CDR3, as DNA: TGCAGCGTTCTGCGGACTAGCGGGGATTATTACAATGAGCAGTTCTTC.

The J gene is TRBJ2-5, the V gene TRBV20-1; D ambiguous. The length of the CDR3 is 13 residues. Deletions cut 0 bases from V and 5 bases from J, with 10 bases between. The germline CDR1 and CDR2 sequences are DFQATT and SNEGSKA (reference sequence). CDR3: CSARDEDRETQYF. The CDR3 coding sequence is TGCAGTGCTAGAGACGAGGATCGGGAGACCCAGTACTTC.

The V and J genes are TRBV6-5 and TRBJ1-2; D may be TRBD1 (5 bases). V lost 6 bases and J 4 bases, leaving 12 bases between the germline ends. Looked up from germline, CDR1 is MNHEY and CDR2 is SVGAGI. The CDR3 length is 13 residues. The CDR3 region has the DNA TGTGCCAGCAGCCGGGGGGGTGGCTATGGCTACACCTTC. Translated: CASSRGGGYGYTF.

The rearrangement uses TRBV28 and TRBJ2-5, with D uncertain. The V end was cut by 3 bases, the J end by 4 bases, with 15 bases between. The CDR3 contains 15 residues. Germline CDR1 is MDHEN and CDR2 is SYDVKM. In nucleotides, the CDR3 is TGTGCCAGCAGTTTTGGTGCAGAATCGGGAGAGACCCAGTACTTC. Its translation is CASSFGAESGETQYF.

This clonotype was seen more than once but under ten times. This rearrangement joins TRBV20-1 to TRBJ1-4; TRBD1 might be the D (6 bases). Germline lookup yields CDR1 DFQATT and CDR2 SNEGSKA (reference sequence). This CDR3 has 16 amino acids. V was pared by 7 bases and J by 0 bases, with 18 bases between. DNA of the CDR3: TGCAGTGTAAGGGTCAGGGGCAAAGCAACTAATGAAAAACTGTTTTTT. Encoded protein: CSVRVRGKATNEKLFF.

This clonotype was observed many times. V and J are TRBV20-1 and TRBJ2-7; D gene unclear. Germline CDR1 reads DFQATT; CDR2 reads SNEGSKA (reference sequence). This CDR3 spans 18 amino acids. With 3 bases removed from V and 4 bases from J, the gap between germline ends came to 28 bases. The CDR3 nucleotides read TGCAGTGCTAGGACGGCAGTGGAAGGAATTCCGAGAAAATACGAGCAGTACTTC. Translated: CSARTAVEGIPRKYEQYF.

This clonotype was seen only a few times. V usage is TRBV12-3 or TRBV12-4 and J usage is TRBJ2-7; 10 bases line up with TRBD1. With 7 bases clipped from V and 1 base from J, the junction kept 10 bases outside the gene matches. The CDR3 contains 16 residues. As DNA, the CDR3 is TGTGCCAGCACCTTAACCGGGACAGGGGTTTCCTACGAGCAGTACTTC. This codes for CASTLTGTGVSYEQYF.

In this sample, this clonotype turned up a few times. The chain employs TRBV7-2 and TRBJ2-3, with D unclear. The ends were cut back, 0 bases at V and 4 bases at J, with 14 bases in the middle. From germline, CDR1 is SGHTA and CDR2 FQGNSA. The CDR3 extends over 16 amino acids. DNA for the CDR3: TGTGCCAGCAGCTTAGCCACAAGCATTGGGGCAGATACGCAGTATTTT. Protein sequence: CASSLATSIGADTQYF. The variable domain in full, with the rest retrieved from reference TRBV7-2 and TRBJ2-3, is GAGVSQSPSNKVTEKGKDVELRCDPISGHTALYWYRQSLGQGLEFLIYFQGNSAPDKSGLPSDRFSAERTGGSVSTLTIQRTQQEDSAVYLCASSLATSIGADTQYFGPGTRLTVL.

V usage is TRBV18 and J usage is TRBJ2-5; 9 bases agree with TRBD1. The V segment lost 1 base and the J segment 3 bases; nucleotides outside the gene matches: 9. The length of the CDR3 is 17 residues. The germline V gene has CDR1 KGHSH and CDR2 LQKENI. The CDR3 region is CASSPQGTGRRKETQYF. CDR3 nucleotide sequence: TGTGCCAGCTCACCACAAGGGACAGGGAGGAGGAAAGAGACCCAGTACTTC.

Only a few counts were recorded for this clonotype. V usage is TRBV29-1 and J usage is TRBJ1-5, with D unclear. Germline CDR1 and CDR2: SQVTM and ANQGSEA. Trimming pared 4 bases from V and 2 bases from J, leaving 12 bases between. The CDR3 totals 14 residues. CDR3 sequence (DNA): TGCAGCGTTGCCGCGGGCCTTGGCAATCAGCCCCAGCATTTT. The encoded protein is CSVAAGLGNQPQHF.

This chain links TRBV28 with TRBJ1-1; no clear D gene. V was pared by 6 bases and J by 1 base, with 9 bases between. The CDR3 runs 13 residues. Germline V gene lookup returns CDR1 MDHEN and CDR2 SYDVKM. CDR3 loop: CASSSPGNTEAFF. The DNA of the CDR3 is TGTGCCAGCAGCTCACCGGGGAACACTGAAGCTTTCTTT.

CDR3: CASSSRRASEGTDTQYF. CDR3 nucleotide sequence: TGCGCCAGCAGTTCTCGCCGGGCCTCCGAAGGCACAGATACGCAGTATTTT. V and J are TRBV5-1 and TRBJ2-3; D remains ambiguous. V lost 5 bases and J 1 base, leaving 20 bases between the germline ends. Per germline, CDR1 SGHRS and CDR2 YFSETQ. CDR3 size: 17 residues.

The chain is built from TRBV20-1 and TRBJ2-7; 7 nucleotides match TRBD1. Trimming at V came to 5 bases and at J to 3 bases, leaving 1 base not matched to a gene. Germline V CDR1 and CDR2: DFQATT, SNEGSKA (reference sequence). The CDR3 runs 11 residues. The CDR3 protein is CSARQGYEQYF. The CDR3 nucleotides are TGCAGTGCTCGACAGGGCTACGAGCAGTACTTC.

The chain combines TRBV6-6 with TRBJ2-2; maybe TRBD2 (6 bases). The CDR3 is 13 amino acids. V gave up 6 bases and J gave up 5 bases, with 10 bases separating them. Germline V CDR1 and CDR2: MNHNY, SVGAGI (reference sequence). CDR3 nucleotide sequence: TGTGCCAGCAGCTCTGCGGGGACCGGGGAGCTGTTTTTT. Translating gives CASSSAGTGELFF.

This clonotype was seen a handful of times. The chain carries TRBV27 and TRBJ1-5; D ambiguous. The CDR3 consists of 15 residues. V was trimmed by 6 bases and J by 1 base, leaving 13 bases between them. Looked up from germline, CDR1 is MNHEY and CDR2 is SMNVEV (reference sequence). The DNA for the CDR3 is TGTGCCAGCAGCCCGGCTAGGGTGAGCAATCAGCCCCAGCATTTT. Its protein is CASSPARVSNQPQHF.

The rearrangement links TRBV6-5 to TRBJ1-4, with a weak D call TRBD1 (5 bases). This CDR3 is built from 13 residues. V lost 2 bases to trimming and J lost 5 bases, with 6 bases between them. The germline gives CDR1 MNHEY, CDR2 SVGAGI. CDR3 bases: TGTGCCAGCAGTTACAGGGGAAATGAAAAACTGTTTTTT. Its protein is CASSYRGNEKLFF.

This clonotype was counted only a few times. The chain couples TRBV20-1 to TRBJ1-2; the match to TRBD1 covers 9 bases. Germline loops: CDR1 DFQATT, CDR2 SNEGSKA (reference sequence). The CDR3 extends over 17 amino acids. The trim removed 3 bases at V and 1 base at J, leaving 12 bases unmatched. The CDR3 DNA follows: TGCAGTGCTAGCGGCGGGACAGGGCTCACCTTTAACTATGGCTACACCTTC. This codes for CSASGGTGLTFNYGYTF.

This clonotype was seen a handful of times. The CDR3 region has the DNA TGTGCCAGCAGCTTAGCCTTACCGGCGGACAGGGGGCCCACAGATACGCAGTATTTT. It translates to CASSLALPADRGPTDTQYF. V is TRBV7-6 and J is TRBJ2-3, with 11 bases aligning to TRBD1. V lost 0 bases and J lost 2; bases outside the gene matches: 10. CDR1 is SGHVS, CDR2 FNYEAQ, per germline. The CDR3 totals 19 residues.

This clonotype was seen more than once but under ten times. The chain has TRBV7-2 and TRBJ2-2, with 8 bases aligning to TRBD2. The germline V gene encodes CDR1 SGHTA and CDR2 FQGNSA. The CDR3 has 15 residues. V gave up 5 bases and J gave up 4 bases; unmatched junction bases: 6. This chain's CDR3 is CASSTQSGGTGELFF. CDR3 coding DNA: TGTGCCAGCAGCACCCAAAGCGGGGGCACCGGGGAGCTGTTTTTT. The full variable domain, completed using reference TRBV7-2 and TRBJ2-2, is GAGVSQSPSNKVTEKGKDVELRCDPISGHTALYWYRQSLGQGLEFLIYFQGNSAPDKSGLPSDRFSAERTGGSVSTLTIQRTQQEDSAVYLCASSTQSGGTGELFFGEGSRLTVL.

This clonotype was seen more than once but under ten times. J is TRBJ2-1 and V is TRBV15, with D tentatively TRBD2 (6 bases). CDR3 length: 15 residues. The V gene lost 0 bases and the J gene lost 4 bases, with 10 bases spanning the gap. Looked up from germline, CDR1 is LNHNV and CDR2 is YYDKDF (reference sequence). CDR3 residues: CATSRDLGTYNEQFF. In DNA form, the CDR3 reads TGTGCCACCAGCAGAGATCTCGGGACTTACAATGAGCAGTTCTTC.

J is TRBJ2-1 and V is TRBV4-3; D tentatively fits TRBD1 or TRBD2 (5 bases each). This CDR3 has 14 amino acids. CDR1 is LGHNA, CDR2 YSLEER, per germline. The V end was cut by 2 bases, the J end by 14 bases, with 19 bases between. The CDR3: CASSQSVTGPREFF. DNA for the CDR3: TGCGCCAGCAGCCAATCCGTCACGGGACCGCGGGAGTTCTTC.